Shown below are 25 T cell receptor beta chains from a single sample sequenced in a study of early T cells in non-severe SARS-CoV-2 infection. TCRdb re-analysed the 5' RACE reads in MiXCR, keeping a single row per CDR3 protein. The sample records under 55,000 distinct CDR3 sequences, around a tenth being singletons. Sequenced material: whole blood. Receptors were obtained from an adult who was a healthcare worker with PCR-confirmed SARS-CoV-2 infection or an uninfected control (not recorded which).

This clonotype has only a few counts. This sequence joins TRBV7-2 and TRBJ2-3, with TRBD2 identical over 11 bases. The junction had 6 bases not matched to a gene; V was cut back by 6 bases and J by 1 base. The V gene's germline CDR1 is SGHTA and CDR2 FQGNSA. This CDR3 comprises 16 residues. In nucleotides, the CDR3 is TGTGCCAGCAGGTATACACTAGCGGGAGGCACAGATACGCAGTATTTT. As protein: CASRYTLAGGTDTQYF.

The chain carries TRBV20-1 and TRBJ2-4, with a weak D call TRBD2 (5 bases). Between the trimmed V and J ends, which lost 6 bases and 9 bases, there was a span of 18 bases. This CDR3 is built from 13 residues. The germline CDR1 and CDR2 sequences are DFQATT and SNEGSKA (reference sequence). The chain's CDR3 is CSATSSGLAIQYF. The CDR3 coding sequence is TGCAGTGCAACATCCTCGGGATTGGCCATTCAGTACTTC.

This clonotype was observed many times. The genes are TRBV19 and TRBJ2-5; D is tentatively TRBD1 or TRBD2 (6 bases each). Trimming removed 6 bases at V and 5 bases at J, with 16 bases between. CDR1 is LNHDA, CDR2 SQIVND, per germline (reference sequence). The CDR3 spans 14 residues. The chain's CDR3 is CASRSSGAGETQYF. DNA of the CDR3: TGTGCCAGTAGATCCTCGGGGGCCGGCGAGACCCAGTACTTC.

This clonotype turned up a few times. V and J are TRBV24-1 and TRBJ2-7; weak D call: TRBD2 (5 bases). Trimming shortened V by 3 bases and J by 7 bases, and 12 bases separated the two germline ends. Germline lookup yields CDR1 KGHDR and CDR2 SFDVKD. This CDR3 contains 13 residues. The CDR3 nucleotides read TGTGCCACCAGTGATCCTTCCCGAGGGGAGCAGTACTTC. It yields the protein CATSDPSRGEQYF.

The sample holds a few counts of this clonotype. The chain joins TRBV2 to TRBJ2-1, with D perhaps TRBD2 (5 bases). This CDR3 has 13 amino acids. Germline lookup yields CDR1 SNHLY and CDR2 FYNNEI. The V and J ends lost 3 bases and 2 bases respectively, with 5 bases between them. In nucleotides, the CDR3 is TGTGCCAGCAGTGAGGAGGCCTACAATGAGCAGTTCTTC. It encodes CASSEEAYNEQFF.

This clonotype has ten or more counts. This sequence joins TRBV29-1 and TRBJ2-5; D not certain. In germline, CDR1 is SQVTM, CDR2 ANQGSEA. Trimming cost V 3 bases and J 4 bases, with 15 bases left between them. There are 14 residues in the CDR3. The DNA of the CDR3 is TGCAGCGTTGACCATCCCCTATACAGAGAGACCCAGTACTTC. It is translated as CSVDHPLYRETQYF. Full variable domain (remainder filled in from reference TRBV29-1 and TRBJ2-5): SAVISQKPSRDICQRGTSLTIQCQVDSQVTMMFWYRQQPGQSLTLIATANQGSEATYESGFVIDKFPISRPNLTFSTLTVSNMSPEDSSIYLCSVDHPLYRETQYFGPGTRLLVL.

There are many counts of this clonotype. The chain combines TRBV18 with TRBJ1-2; D is perhaps TRBD1 (6 bases). The CDR3 is 14 amino acids. Trimming cost V 3 bases and J 4 bases, with 12 bases left between them. Per germline, CDR1 KGHSH and CDR2 LQKENI. The CDR3 protein is CASSPNRESYGYTF. The DNA of the CDR3 is TGTGCCAGCTCACCGAACAGGGAGTCCTATGGCTACACCTTC.

This clonotype was seen a handful of times. The genes are TRBV28 and TRBJ1-1; unclear D gene. Looked up from germline, CDR1 is MDHEN and CDR2 is SYDVKM. This CDR3 is 10 amino acids long. V was shortened by 5 bases and J by 10 bases, with 8 bases between the two germline ends. The CDR3 protein is CASSGERAFF. CDR3 in DNA: TGTGCCAGCAGTGGGGAGCGAGCTTTCTTT.

This clonotype has a count of ten or more. This chain links TRBV20-1 with TRBJ1-1; no clear D gene. This CDR3 comprises 13 residues. The V end lost 7 bases, the J end lost 1 base, and 13 bases lay between the germline ends. Germline loops: CDR1 DFQATT, CDR2 SNEGSKA (reference sequence). The CDR3 is CSGQNPANTEAFF. Written as DNA, the CDR3 is TGCAGTGGACAAAATCCAGCGAACACTGAAGCTTTCTTT.

The chain couples TRBV20-1 to TRBJ1-2; D gene uncertain. This CDR3 is 14 amino acids long. V lost 4 bases to trimming and J lost 8 bases, with 20 bases between them. CDR1 DFQATT and CDR2 SNEGSKA come from the germline V gene (reference sequence). Here the CDR3 reads CSAKPSATESGYTF. The CDR3 nucleotides read TGCAGTGCTAAACCATCCGCCACAGAGTCGGGCTACACCTTC.

This sequence joins TRBV3-1 and TRBJ2-1; D is perhaps TRBD2 (5 bases). Germline V gene sequence: CDR1 LGHDT, CDR2 YNNKEL (reference sequence). The germline V and J ends were trimmed by 2 bases and 10 bases, with 15 bases remaining between them. The CDR3 extends over 14 amino acids. The CDR3 nucleotides read TGTGCCAGCAGCCAATCGGCTAGCACTCCAGAGCAGTTCTTC. Translation: CASSQSASTPEQFF.

This clonotype was counted only a few times. In nucleotides, the CDR3 is TGCAGCGTTGAATTGGCGGGAGAGTTGGAGACCCAGTACTTC. Protein sequence: CSVELAGELETQYF. The chain uses TRBV29-1 and TRBJ2-5; 7 bases fit TRBD2. Germline CDR1 is SQVTM and CDR2 is ANQGSEA. Trimming at V came to 2 bases and at J to 5 bases, leaving 8 bases not matched to a gene. The CDR3 consists of 14 residues.

The chain employs TRBV29-1 and TRBJ1-2; D is perhaps TRBD1 (6 bases). With 3 bases removed from V and 4 bases from J, the gap between germline ends came to 12 bases. The CDR3 is 13 amino acids. Germline loops: CDR1 SQVTM, CDR2 ANQGSEA. Here the CDR3 DNA reads TGCAGCGTTGACATGGGGGCTGGCTATGGCTACACCTTC. This encodes CSVDMGAGYGYTF.

Only a few counts were recorded for this clonotype. The chain recombines TRBV5-1 with TRBJ2-1; 9 positions match TRBD1. Trimming took 4 bases from V and 9 from J; bases not matched to a gene: 11. Germline values: CDR1 SGHRS, CDR2 YFSETQ. There are 15 residues in the CDR3. The CDR3 DNA is TGCGCCAGCAGCCAGCCGGGACAGGGCCATAGTGAGCAGTTCTTC. This translates into CASSQPGQGHSEQFF.

The genes are TRBV11-3 and TRBJ2-3, with 10 bases identical to TRBD1. Germline values: CDR1 SGHNT, CDR2 YENEEA. The J segment lost 4 bases and the V segment lost 9 bases, leaving 7 bases of the junction unmatched. The length of the CDR3 is 14 residues. In DNA, the CDR3 is TGTGCCAGGAGCGGTGGGACAGGGGCAGATACGCAGTATTTT. Its translation: CARSGGTGADTQYF.

This clonotype has a count of ten or more. The chain carries TRBV28 and TRBJ1-1; TRBD1 is a possible D gene (5 bases). Trimming took off 2 bases at V and 1 base at J, with 11 bases between the two ends. The CDR3 extends over 15 amino acids. Per the germline V gene, CDR1 is MDHEN and CDR2 is SYDVKM. The CDR3 sequence is CASSLGDRKNTEAFF. In DNA form, the CDR3 reads TGTGCCAGCAGTTTAGGTGACAGAAAGAACACTGAAGCTTTCTTT.

This chain connects TRBV7-2 to TRBJ2-7; a weak D match, TRBD2 (5 bases). The germline V gene has CDR1 SGHTA and CDR2 FQGNSA. V lost 5 bases to trimming and J lost 6 bases, with 17 bases between them. This CDR3 contains 14 residues. The CDR3 here is CASSLTGIIREQYF. In DNA form, the CDR3 reads TGTGCCAGCAGCCTTACCGGGATTATACGCGAGCAGTACTTC.

This clonotype was counted a few times. The chain is built from TRBV11-3 and TRBJ2-2; 7 nucleotides match TRBD2. The V and J ends lost 5 bases and 1 base, in that order; junction bases with no gene match: 7. There are 16 residues in the CDR3. CDR1 is SGHNT and CDR2 is YENEEA in the germline V gene. In nucleotides, the CDR3 is TGTGCCAGCAGCCCCGGCGGCGGGAGGAACACCGGGGAGCTGTTTTTT. Its protein is CASSPGGGRNTGELFF.

Ten or more counts support this clonotype. This chain links TRBV12-3 or TRBV12-4 with TRBJ2-2; TRBD1 matches at 7 bases. The CDR3 loop spans 18 amino acids. Trimming cost V 5 bases and J 3 bases; bases outside gene matches: 15. CDR3 sequence (DNA): TGTGCCAGCAGTAAGGACAGGCTTTTCGGGAAAGACACCGGGGAGCTGTTTTTT. It yields the protein CASSKDRLFGKDTGELFF.

This clonotype was counted many times. The chain recombines TRBV2 with TRBJ2-2; TRBD2 matches 13 bases. V lost 7 bases to trimming and J lost 4 bases; unmatched junction nucleotides: 9. Germline V gene data show CDR1 as SNHLY and CDR2 as FYNNEI. The CDR3 consists of 17 residues. CDR3 sequence (DNA): TGTGCCAGCATCCAAACTAGCGGGAGGGCCAGCACCGGGGAGCTGTTTTTT. This sequence encodes CASIQTSGRASTGELFF.

This clonotype has ten or more counts. The V call is TRBV25-1, the J call TRBJ2-3; maybe TRBD1 (6 bases). The germline V gene encodes CDR1 MGHDK and CDR2 SYGVNS. The CDR3 totals 14 residues. Trimming removed 6 bases at V and 3 bases at J, with 13 bases between. CDR3 in DNA: TGTGCCAGCAGCCTGACAGGTTTTACAGATACGCAGTATTTT. It specifies CASSLTGFTDTQYF.

At least ten counts were recorded for this clonotype. The gene calls are TRBV9 and TRBJ1-1; D possibly corresponds to TRBD1 (5 bases). V was clipped by 0 bases and J by 3 bases, with 6 bases between them. Germline V gene data show CDR1 as SGDLS and CDR2 as YYNGEE. The CDR3 length is 13 residues. Here the CDR3 reads CASSVEQDTEAFF. CDR3 nucleotides: TGTGCCAGCAGCGTAGAACAGGACACTGAAGCTTTCTTT.

V usage is TRBV9 and J usage is TRBJ2-6; no firm D call. CDR1 is SGDLS and CDR2 is YYNGEE in the germline V gene. The CDR3 sequence is 15 residues long. V lost 4 bases and J lost 0, with 8 bases in between. The CDR3 DNA reads TGTGCCAGCAGCACCCGTTTCTCTGGGGCCAACGTCCTGACTTTC. It yields the protein CASSTRFSGANVLTF. Supplemented by reference TRBV9 and TRBJ2-6, the full variable domain reads DSGVTQTPKHLITATGQRVTLRCSPRSGDLSVYWYQQSLDQGLQFLIQYYNGEERAKGNILERFSAQQFPDLHSELNLSSLELGDSALYFCASSTRFSGANVLTFGAGSRLTVL.

In its sample, this clonotype was seen a few times. The chain carries TRBV27 and TRBJ2-3, with D tentatively TRBD1 (5 bases). V was clipped by 6 bases and J by 2 bases, with 12 bases between them. The CDR3 runs to 14 residues. The germline V gene encodes CDR1 MNHEY and CDR2 SMNVEV (reference sequence). For the CDR3, the DNA is TGTGCCAGCAGCTCTTTGGGGCCCACAGATACGCAGTATTTT. Protein: CASSSLGPTDTQYF.

In this sample, this clonotype turned up a few times. This chain links TRBV10-3 with TRBJ1-3, with D tentatively TRBD1 (5 bases). The CDR3 covers 15 residues. The ends were cut back, 2 bases at V and 0 bases at J, with 8 bases in the middle. Germline V CDR1 and CDR2: ENHRY, SYGVKD. Here the CDR3 reads CAISEPGVSGNTIYF. CDR3 DNA: TGTGCCATCAGTGAGCCGGGGGTCTCTGGAAACACCATATATTTT.